One sample yielded the 25 T cell receptor beta chains listed below, sequenced in a study of blood T cell repertoires in COVID-19. Data came from immunoSEQ multiplex PCR; TCRdb stores just in-frame clones and leaves some out. The profile shows around 140,000 clones, approximately 84% of them singletons. The sample taken for sequencing was peripheral blood. The receptors stem from a woman aged 60-75 years with acute or convalescent COVID-19.

The chain uses TRBV29-1 and TRBJ2-3; 8 bases agree with TRBD2. Germline V CDR1 and CDR2: SQVTM, ANQGSEA. The CDR3 is 14 residues long. J lost 2 bases, V lost 6 bases, and 7 bases had no gene match. CDR3 nucleotide sequence: TGCAGCGTCCAGTCTAGCGGGTCCACAGATACGCAGTATTTT. It translates to CSVQSSGSTDTQYF.

The chain is built from TRBV5-6 and TRBJ2-1, with 8 bases lining up with TRBD2. Germline CDR1 reads SGHDT; CDR2 reads YYEEEE. CDR3 length: 15 amino acids. V lost 3 bases and J lost 8; bases outside the gene matches: 10. The CDR3 DNA is TGTGCCAGCAGCTACCCCGGGACTAGTAGCGATGAGCAGTTCTTC. This gives the protein CASSYPGTSSDEQFF.

This chain joins TRBV30 and TRBJ2-2; a weak D match, TRBD1 (5 bases). The CDR3 has 14 amino acids. Trimming took off 3 bases at V and 0 bases at J, with 8 bases between the two ends. Germline loops: CDR1 GTSNPN, CDR2 SVGIG (reference sequence). CDR3: CAWRYRSNTGELFF. The DNA for the CDR3 is TGTGCCTGGAGGTACAGGTCGAACACCGGGGAGCTGTTTTTT.

The genes are TRBV7-3 and TRBJ2-2; 7 nucleotides match TRBD2. This CDR3 is built from 17 residues. CDR1 is SGHTA and CDR2 is FQGTGA in the germline V gene. Germline trimming cut 5 bases from V and 4 bases from J; bases unmatched to any gene: 13. The CDR3 DNA follows: TGTGCCAGCAGCCCTCGGACTAGTCGGGGATTCACCGGGGAGCTGTTTTTT. This encodes CASSPRTSRGFTGELFF. The entire variable domain, with the rest obtained from reference TRBV7-3 and TRBJ2-2, is as follows: GAGVSQTPSNKVTEKGKYVELRCDPISGHTALYWYRQSLGQGPEFLIYFQGTGAADDSGLPNDRFFAVRPEGSVSTLKIQRTERGDSAVYLCASSPRTSRGFTGELFFGEGSRLTVL.

This clone was counted only a few times. The chain links TRBV28 to TRBJ1-5, with 9 bases fitting TRBD1. With V trimmed by 6 bases and J by 10 bases, 10 bases remained unmatched. The length of the CDR3 is 14 residues. Germline CDR1 MDHEN, CDR2 SYDVKM. The chain's CDR3 is CASSLSNRGQPQHF. CDR3 nucleotides: TGTGCCAGCAGCCTAAGCAACAGGGGGCAACCCCAGCATTTT.

The rearrangement links TRBV13 to TRBJ1-3; D possibly corresponds to TRBD1 (6 bases). This CDR3 region has 15 residues. The V gene lost 0 bases and the J gene lost 3 bases, with 9 bases spanning the gap. Germline V gene sequence: CDR1 PRHDT, CDR2 FYEKMQ (reference sequence). This CDR3 reads CASSLGQGFGNTIYF. CDR3 DNA sequence: TGTGCCAGCAGCTTAGGGCAGGGGTTTGGAAACACCATATATTTT.

The chain joins TRBV9 to TRBJ2-3; 7 nucleotides agree with TRBD1. Germline V lookup: CDR1 SGDLS, CDR2 YYNGEE. V lost 4 bases, J lost 2 bases, and 4 bases stayed unmatched. The CDR3 consists of 14 residues. CDR3 DNA: TGTGCCAGCAGCTCGGGACAGACCACAGATACGCAGTATTTT. Protein: CASSSGQTTDTQYF. Full variable domain (outside the CDR3, taken from reference TRBV9 and TRBJ2-3): DSGVTQTPKHLITATGQRVTLRCSPRSGDLSVYWYQQSLDQGLQFLIQYYNGEERAKGNILERFSAQQFPDLHSELNLSSLELGDSALYFCASSSGQTTDTQYFGPGTRLTVL.

This sequence joins TRBV20-1 and TRBJ2-7, with 7 nucleotides matching TRBD2. Germline-derived CDR1 and CDR2 are DFQATT and SNEGSKA (reference sequence). The CDR3 runs to 11 residues. J was trimmed by 9 bases and V by 0 bases; bases with no gene match: 2. The CDR3 loop reads CSARDRGVQYF. In DNA form, the CDR3 reads TGCAGTGCTAGAGATCGGGGGGTGCAGTACTTC.

The chain uses TRBV28 and TRBJ2-5, with 12 bases matching TRBD1. Germline V lookup: CDR1 MDHEN, CDR2 SYDVKM. V shed 7 bases, J shed 1 base, and the junction held 13 bases outside the gene matches. This CDR3 is built from 18 residues. CDR3 sequence (DNA): TGTGCCAGCACCCCACGCGGGACAGGGGGCATCTTCCAAGAGACCCAGTACTTC. Translating it yields CASTPRGTGGIFQETQYF.

The V call is TRBV28, the J call TRBJ1-5; TRBD1 matches 8 bases. This CDR3 comprises 15 residues. V shed 6 bases and J 7 bases; nucleotides not matched to a gene: 11. Germline-derived CDR1 and CDR2 are MDHEN and SYDVKM. The CDR3: CASRVNQGARQPQHF. Here the CDR3 DNA reads TGTGCCAGCAGGGTGAACCAGGGGGCGCGACAGCCCCAGCATTTT. The variable domain in full, completed from reference TRBV28 and TRBJ1-5, reads DVKVTQSSRYLVKRTGEKVFLECVQDMDHENMFWYRQDPGLGLRLIYFSYDVKMKEKGDIPEGYSVSREKKERFSLILESASTNQTSMYLCASRVNQGARQPQHFGDGTRLSIL.

In this sample, this clone turned up once. This chain links TRBV20-1 with TRBJ2-3, with 10 bases aligning to TRBD1. The trim removed 3 bases at V and 1 base at J, leaving 7 bases unmatched. CDR3 length: 16 residues. Germline CDR1 is DFQATT and CDR2 is SNEGSKA (reference sequence). The chain's CDR3 is CSASRDRGEGTDTQYF. The CDR3 DNA reads as TGCAGTGCTAGTAGGGACAGGGGAGAAGGCACAGATACGCAGTATTTT.

This clone turned up a few times. The J gene is TRBJ2-7, the V gene TRBV27; 9 bases align to TRBD1. Germline lookup yields CDR1 MNHEY and CDR2 SMNVEV (reference sequence). This CDR3 contains 12 residues. Germline trimming cut 6 bases from V and 4 bases from J; bases unmatched to any gene: 1. CDR3 sequence reads: CASRTGGYEQYF. In DNA form, the CDR3 reads TGTGCCAGCAGGACAGGGGGTTACGAGCAGTACTTC.

The rearrangement joins TRBV5-1 to TRBJ2-3; D perhaps matches TRBD2 (6 bases). The germline gives CDR1 SGHRS, CDR2 YFSETQ. Trimming took off 5 bases at V and 2 bases at J, with 21 bases between the two ends. The CDR3 totals 17 residues. The CDR3 sequence: CASSKDRGSSITDTQYF. The CDR3 DNA reads TGCGCCAGCAGTAAGGACCGGGGGTCTTCTATCACAGATACGCAGTATTTT.

The rearrangement joins TRBV10-1 to TRBJ2-5; 10 bases are shared with TRBD1. Germline V CDR1 and CDR2: WNHNN, SYGVQD (reference sequence). This CDR3 is 15 amino acids long. V lost 4 bases, J lost 5 bases, and 7 bases stayed unmatched. CDR3 DNA sequence: TGCGCCAGCAGTGGAGGGACAGGGGCATGGGAGACCCAGTACTTC. This sequence encodes CASSGGTGAWETQYF.

This sequence joins TRBV6-5 and TRBJ1-5, with a weak D call TRBD1 (5 bases). The CDR3 totals 14 residues. Germline-derived CDR1 and CDR2 are MNHEY and SVGAGI. Trimming removed 7 bases at V and 0 bases at J, with 10 bases between. The CDR3 sequence: CASTNRYSNQPQHF. Here the CDR3 DNA reads TGTGCCAGCACAAACAGGTATAGCAATCAGCCCCAGCATTTT.

This rearrangement joins TRBV12-5 to TRBJ2-2; no clear D gene. Germline-derived CDR1 and CDR2 are LGHNT and FRNRAP. Trimming pared 0 bases from V and 1 base from J, leaving 9 bases between. The CDR3 has 16 amino acids. CDR3 residues: CASGLVSSLNTGELFF. CDR3 DNA sequence: TGTGCTAGTGGTTTGGTTAGTAGCCTGAACACCGGGGAGCTGTTTTTT.

The chain employs TRBV14 and TRBJ1-2; D call uncertain. CDR3 length: 14 residues. V was pared by 1 base and J by 0 bases, with 6 bases between. Germline assignment: CDR1 SGHDN and CDR2 FVKESK. The CDR3 DNA follows: TGTGCCAGCAGCCAAGTCACGGCTAACTATGGCTACACCTTC. Protein sequence: CASSQVTANYGYTF.

This chain joins TRBV18 and TRBJ1-5; D possibly corresponds to TRBD1 (5 bases). The CDR3 is 14 residues long. Germline CDR1 is KGHSH and CDR2 is LQKENI. Trimming pared 3 bases from V and 4 bases from J, leaving 10 bases between. The CDR3 is CASSPGGGNQPQHF. CDR3 coding DNA: TGTGCCAGCTCACCCGGGGGGGGGAATCAGCCCCAGCATTTT.

The sample holds a few counts of this clone. The chain employs TRBV11-2 and TRBJ2-7; D might be TRBD1 (5 bases). This CDR3 has 18 residues. Germline CDR1 and CDR2: SGHAT and FQNNGV. V was cut by 3 bases and J by 2 bases, with 23 bases left in between. The CDR3 here is CASSFDQGIGLRTYEQYF. The CDR3 DNA reads TGTGCCAGCAGCTTCGACCAGGGAATAGGGCTGAGGACCTACGAGCAGTACTTC.

The chain has TRBV28 and TRBJ1-2; D not certain. Per germline, CDR1 MDHEN and CDR2 SYDVKM. Deletions cut 5 bases from V and 4 bases from J, with 17 bases between. The CDR3 is 15 residues long. CDR3 DNA: TGTGCCAGCAGTCTCCAAGGACCGACTACCTATGGCTACACCTTC. Translation: CASSLQGPTTYGYTF.

The sample holds a few counts of this clone. The chain is built from TRBV28 and TRBJ2-2, with unresolved D. Trimming removed 6 bases at V and 6 bases at J, with 8 bases between. The CDR3 runs 12 residues. Germline assignment: CDR1 MDHEN and CDR2 SYDVKM. DNA of the CDR3: TGTGCCAGCAGGACACAAGCCGGGGAGCTGTTTTTT. Its protein product is CASRTQAGELFF.

The chain combines TRBV6-5 with TRBJ1-2; 8 bases line up with TRBD1. Germline CDR1 MNHEY, CDR2 SVGAGI. The CDR3 extends over 15 amino acids. V gave up 4 bases and J gave up 8 bases; unmatched junction bases: 12. Here the CDR3 DNA reads TGTGCCAGCAGTTCCCGGGACAGGCGTGCGGGGGGCTACACCTTC. Residues: CASSSRDRRAGGYTF.

CDR3 coding DNA: TGTGCCACCAGTGATACTAGCGGAGCTTACAATGAGCAGTTCTTC. It encodes CATSDTSGAYNEQFF. V is TRBV24-1 and J is TRBJ2-1; 8 bases fit TRBD2. Germline values: CDR1 KGHDR, CDR2 SFDVKD. V was pared by 3 bases and J by 4 bases, with 4 bases of the junction left unmatched. The CDR3 runs 15 residues.

The V gene is TRBV11-2, the J gene TRBJ2-5; TRBD2 agrees at 15 bases. Trimming took 5 bases from V and 2 from J; bases not matched to a gene: 6. Germline V gene lookup returns CDR1 SGHAT and CDR2 FQNNGV. The CDR3 runs to 17 residues. In DNA form, the CDR3 reads TGTGCCAGCAGCCCGCCCGGACTAGCGGGAGGGCAAGAGACCCAGTACTTC. Amino acids: CASSPPGLAGGQETQYF. Based on the CDR3 plus reference TRBV11-2 and TRBJ2-5, the full variable domain is EAGVAQSPRYKIIEKRQSVAFWCNPISGHATLYWYQQILGQGPKLLIQFQNNGVVDDSQLPKDRFSAERLKGVDSTLKIQPAKLEDSAVYLCASSPPGLAGGQETQYFGPGTRLLVL.

This chain uses TRBV11-3 with TRBJ2-7, with 7 bases matching TRBD2. The CDR3 runs to 18 residues. Germline lookup yields CDR1 SGHNT and CDR2 YENEEA. V lost 6 bases to trimming and J lost 0 bases; unmatched junction nucleotides: 17. This CDR3 reads CASSTLKRGTTSSYEQYF. CDR3 nucleotide sequence: TGTGCCAGCAGTACACTAAAGCGTGGGACTACTTCCTCCTACGAGCAGTACTTC.